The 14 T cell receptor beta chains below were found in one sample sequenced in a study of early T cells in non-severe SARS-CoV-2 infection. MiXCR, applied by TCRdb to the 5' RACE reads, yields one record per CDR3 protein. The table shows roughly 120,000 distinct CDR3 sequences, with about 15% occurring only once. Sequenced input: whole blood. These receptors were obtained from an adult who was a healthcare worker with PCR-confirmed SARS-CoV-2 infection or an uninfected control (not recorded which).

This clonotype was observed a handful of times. The DNA of the CDR3 is TGTGCCAGCAGCCCGCAGCCACAAGGGAATGAGCAGTTCTTC. Protein product: CASSPQPQGNEQFF. The chain employs TRBV7-3 and TRBJ2-1; no definite D call. CDR1 is SGHTA, CDR2 FQGTGA, per germline. The CDR3 covers 14 residues. V was cut by 5 bases and J by 7 bases, with 15 bases left in between. The full variable domain, its missing parts supplied by reference TRBV7-3 and TRBJ2-1, is GAGVSQTPSNKVTEKGKYVELRCDPISGHTALYWYRQSLGQGPEFLIYFQGTGAADDSGLPNDRFFAVRPEGSVSTLKIQRTERGDSAVYLCASSPQPQGNEQFFGPGTRLTVL.

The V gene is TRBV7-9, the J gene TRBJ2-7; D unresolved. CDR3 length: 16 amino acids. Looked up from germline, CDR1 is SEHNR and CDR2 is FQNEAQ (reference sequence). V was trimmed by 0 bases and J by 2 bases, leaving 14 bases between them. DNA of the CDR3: TGTGCCAGCAGCTTAGCGCTCGGCGCCTCGGCCTACGAGCAGTACTTC. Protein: CASSLALGASAYEQYF.

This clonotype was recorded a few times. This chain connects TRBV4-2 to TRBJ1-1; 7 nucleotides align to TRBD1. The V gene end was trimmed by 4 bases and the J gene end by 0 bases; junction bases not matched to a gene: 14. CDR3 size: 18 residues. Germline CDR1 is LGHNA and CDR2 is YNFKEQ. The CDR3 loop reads CASSRSYQGVKMNTEAFF. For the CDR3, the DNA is TGTGCCAGCAGCCGAAGCTACCAGGGGGTAAAGATGAACACTGAAGCTTTCTTT.

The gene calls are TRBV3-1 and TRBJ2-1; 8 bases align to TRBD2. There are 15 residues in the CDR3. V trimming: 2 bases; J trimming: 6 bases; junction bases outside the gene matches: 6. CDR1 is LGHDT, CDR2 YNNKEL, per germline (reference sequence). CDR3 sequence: CASSQTGGQGNEQFF. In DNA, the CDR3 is TGTGCCAGCAGCCAAACGGGGGGGCAGGGCAATGAGCAGTTCTTC.

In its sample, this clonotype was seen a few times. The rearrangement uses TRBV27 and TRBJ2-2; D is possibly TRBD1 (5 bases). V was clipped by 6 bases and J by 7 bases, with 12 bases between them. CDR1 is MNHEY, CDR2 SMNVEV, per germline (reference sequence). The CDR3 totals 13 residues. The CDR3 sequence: CASSILQGGELFF. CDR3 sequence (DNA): TGTGCCAGCAGCATACTGCAGGGCGGGGAGCTGTTTTTT.

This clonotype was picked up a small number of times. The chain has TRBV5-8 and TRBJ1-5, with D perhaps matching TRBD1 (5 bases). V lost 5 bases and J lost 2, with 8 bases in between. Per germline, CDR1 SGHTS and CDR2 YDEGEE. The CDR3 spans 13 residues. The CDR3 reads CASRGLGNQPQHF. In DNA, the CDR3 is TGTGCCAGCAGGGGGCTCGGCAATCAGCCCCAGCATTTT.

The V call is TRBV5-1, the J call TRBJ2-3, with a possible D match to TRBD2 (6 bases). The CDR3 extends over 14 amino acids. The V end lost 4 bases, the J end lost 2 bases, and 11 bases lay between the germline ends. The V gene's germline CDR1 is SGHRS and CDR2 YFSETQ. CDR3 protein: CASSQGLYTDTQYF. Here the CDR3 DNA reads TGCGCCAGCAGCCAGGGACTCTACACAGATACGCAGTATTTT.

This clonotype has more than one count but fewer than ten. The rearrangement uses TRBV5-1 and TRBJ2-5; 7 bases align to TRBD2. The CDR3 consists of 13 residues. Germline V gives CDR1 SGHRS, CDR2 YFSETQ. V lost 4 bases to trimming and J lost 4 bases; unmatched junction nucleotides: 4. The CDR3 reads CASSEAGVETQYF. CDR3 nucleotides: TGCGCCAGCAGCGAGGCGGGGGTAGAGACCCAGTACTTC.

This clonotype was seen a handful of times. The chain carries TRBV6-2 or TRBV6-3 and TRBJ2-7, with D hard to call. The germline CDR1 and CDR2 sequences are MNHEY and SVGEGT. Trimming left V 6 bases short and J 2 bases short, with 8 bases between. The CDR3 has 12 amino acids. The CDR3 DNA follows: TGTGCCAGCAGCGCGTTCGCCTACGAGCAGTACTTC. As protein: CASSAFAYEQYF.

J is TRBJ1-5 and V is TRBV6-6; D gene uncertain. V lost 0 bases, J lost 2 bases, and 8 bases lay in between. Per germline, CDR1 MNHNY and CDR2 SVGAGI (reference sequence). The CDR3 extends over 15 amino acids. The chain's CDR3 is CASSYSREGNQPQHF. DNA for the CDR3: TGTGCCAGCAGTTACTCGAGGGAGGGCAATCAGCCCCAGCATTTT.

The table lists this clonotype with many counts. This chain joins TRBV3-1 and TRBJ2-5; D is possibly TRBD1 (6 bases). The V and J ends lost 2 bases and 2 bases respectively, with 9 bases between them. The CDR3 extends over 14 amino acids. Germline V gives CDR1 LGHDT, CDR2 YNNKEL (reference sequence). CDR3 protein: CASSQPGQQETQYF. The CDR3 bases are TGTGCCAGCAGCCAACCTGGACAGCAAGAGACCCAGTACTTC.

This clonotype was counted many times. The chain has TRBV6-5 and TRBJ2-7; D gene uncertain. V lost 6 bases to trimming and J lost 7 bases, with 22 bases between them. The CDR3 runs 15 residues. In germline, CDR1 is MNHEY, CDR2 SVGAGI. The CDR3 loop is CASSRSRLLRIEQYF. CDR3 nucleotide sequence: TGTGCCAGCAGCCGCTCCAGGTTACTAAGGATAGAGCAGTACTTC.

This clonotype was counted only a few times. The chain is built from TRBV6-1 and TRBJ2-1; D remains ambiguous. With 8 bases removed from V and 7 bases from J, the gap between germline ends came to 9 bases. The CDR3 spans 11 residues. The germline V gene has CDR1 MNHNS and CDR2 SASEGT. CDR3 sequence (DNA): TGTGCCAGCGGGGAACGGAATGAGCAGTTCTTC. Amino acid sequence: CASGERNEQFF.

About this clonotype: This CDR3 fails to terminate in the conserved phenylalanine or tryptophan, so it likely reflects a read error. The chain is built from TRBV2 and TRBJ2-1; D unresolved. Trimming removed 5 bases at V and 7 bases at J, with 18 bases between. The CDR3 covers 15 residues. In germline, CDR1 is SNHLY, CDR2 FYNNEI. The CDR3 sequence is CASSPTIPTGNEQFS. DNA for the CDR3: TGTGCCAGCAGTCCAACGATACCGACCGGTAATGAGCAGTTCTCC.